This TCR beta chain was captured in a study of blood T cells in healthy people across ages (dated by TCRdb to about 2015). A note on the overall study: In model experiments, template switching captured about one uniquely barcoded TCR beta cDNA molecule for every two T cells. The study measured age-related changes in TCR beta repertoire diversity using deep sequencing normalized with unique cDNA molecular identifiers. Four age groups were formed from the donors: young (average roughly 15 years), middle-aged (approximately 40), aged (about 62) and long-lived (about 80). To avoid experimental bias, donors of different ages were distributed randomly across sequencing lanes. Two additional independent replicas of 1 million unique cDNA reads from the same blood draw were analyzed for two donors (one aged 18 to 30 and one aged 80 or older).

The approximately 41 donors, aged about 6 to 95 years, were systemically healthy Caucasian individuals from Russia. Each donor gave 8 to 10 milliliters of peripheral blood, collected into EDTA-treated Vacutainer tubes. Ficoll-Paque density-gradient centrifugation was used to isolate PBMCs, with at least 6 million obtained per sample. Trizol reagent was used to extract total RNA from the PBMCs, yielding at least 5.5 micrograms per sample. For every donor, flow cytometry on a PBMC aliquot measured the percentage of naive CD45RAhigh/CD27high T cells. Including cysteine and phenylalanine, the CDR3 has 11 amino acids. The read is trimmed to its CDR3 DNA, 33 bases read in frame from base 1. Trimming takes 4 bases from V and 9 bases from J, and the germline ends sit 10 bases apart. To prepare the library, 5' RACE was applied. The listed sequencing device is Illumina HiSeq 2500. A second PCR of 7 to 11 cycles was performed with a sample-barcoded 5' primer and a J-beta primer mix. Each TCR beta cDNA molecule received a unique molecular identifier from a template-switch 5' adaptor carrying 12 random nucleotides. Each sample yielded at least 2.5 million CDR3-containing paired-end reads. The Mint cDNA synthesis kit, primed by a TRBC-specific oligonucleotide, was used to synthesize first-strand cDNA from all RNA. All cDNA was treated with uracil-DNA glycosylase and then went through a first 18-cycle PCR with the universal primers M1SS and BC2_uni_R. On the authors' methods: For normalization, 1 million high-quality reads were randomly selected from each sample, with every read carrying a distinct molecular identifier. Instead of being binned into consensus sequences, reads that shared molecular identifiers were thrown out. CDR3 identification, clonotype clustering and error correction used MiTCR with a Q25 quality threshold and the strictest error-elimination algorithm. A nonparametric unseen species model using Euler transformation provided a lower-bound estimate of total TCR beta diversity. TCRdb reworked the public reads: Q25 trimming with fastp, MiXCR clone assembly, productive beta chains retained. Under each unique CDR3 protein, matching rows form one entry showing the most common genes and DNA. Here the V and J calls rest on TCRdb's processing, not on the authors' analysis. The sample yields 910,000 or so distinct CDR3 sequences; just over 50% were counted once. The ten most abundant clones make up roughly a fifth of the sample.

What the study reported, not specific to this receptor: There was a strong correlation between observed TCR beta diversity and the percentage of naive T cells measured by flow cytometry. Since profiling was done on bulk unsorted PBMCs, naive and antigen-experienced compartments could not be conclusively compared. Because the CMV infection status of the donors was unknown, age-related changes in expanded clonotypes may potentially have been confounded. Estimates of total diversity based on one million sequenced T cells were considered lower bounds and underestimates. Compared with the aged group, the long-lived group had more naive CD4+ T cells, fewer expanded clones and increased TCR diversity, suggesting age selection. Observed TCR beta diversity per million T cells fell roughly linearly with age, and a significant reduction was already apparent by age about 43.

As regards this clonotype: Its antigen is still unknown. No clone much larger than this one lies a single base away; base qualities are absent.

The TCR sequence derives from an older woman in good health. This sequence uses TRBV12-3 or TRBV12-4 and TRBJ2-7; the D gene lacks a confident call. The sequencing input was blood. The CDR3 amino acid sequence is: CASSSHSVQYF. The DNA is as follows: TGTGCCAGCAGTTCACACTCGGTGCAGTACTTC.